This paragraph reports one T cell receptor beta chain. The target of this receptor is not known. Qualities for individual bases were not recorded, and no much larger clone is one base off. The sample's time point label, decoded: about 28 days (+/-7) after the second vaccine dose. AZD1222 recipients whose second dose came at about 4 weeks and those whose second dose came at about 12 weeks were combined into one group, since spike-specific TCR depth and breadth did not differ between the two schedules. Samples from vaccinated people were obtained from the UK trials COV001 and COV002, which included a single-blind randomized controlled phase 2/3 trial of AZD1222 (ChAdOx1 nCoV-19) in healthy adults. Trial participant PBMC samples were collected at day 0 and day 28 after the second dose for TCRbeta chain sequencing. The CDR3 regions of human TCRbeta chains were analyzed by immunosequencing. The paper's data handling went like this. Repertoire TCRs were checked for matches against a reference library of SARS-CoV-2-specific TCRs that had been generated using the MIRA antigen-specificity platform. Breadth was defined as the fraction of unique TCRs that were SARS-CoV-2-associated, and depth was defined as the fraction of total T cells that were SARS-CoV-2-associated. Using the MIRA data, each spike-specific TCR was mapped to the spike region that the TCR reacts to and placed in a CD4 or CD8 class. Log10-transformed breadth and depth values were compared by one-way ANOVA with Sidak's multiple comparisons tests. Held by TCRdb, this immuneACCESS table contains in-frame sequences only and omits some clones. Under half of the omission traces to an unresolved V gene where checked; the cause of the rest is unknown. V and J calls and clone size are copied from that table; D and trimming were computed from the DNA. The sample table holds approximately 160,000 clones, of which 92% were seen once. The biggest ten clones account for around 0.98% of the sample.

The CDR3 has 15 amino acids, counting the end cysteine and phenylalanine. Only the CDR3 portion is preserved as DNA: 45 bases, with reading frame beginning at the first base. Trimming at the junction amounts to 2 bases on V and 2 bases on J, and the germline ends lie 10 bases apart. The germline V gene (reference sequence) yields SEHNR for CDR1 and FQNEAQ for CDR2. The entry originates in a study of T cell responses to AZD1222 COVID-19 vaccine (dated by TCRdb to about 2021). In the study overall: TCR sequencing covered some 250 trial participants: 200 to 210 given two doses of AZD1222 and 26 given two doses of MenACWY control vaccine. Trial participants were enrolled into age subgroups of 18-55, 56-69 and 70-plus years, which contained 148, 28 and 57 TCR-sequenced participants, respectively. Beyond this particular receptor, the publication reports: After two AZD1222 doses, spike-specific TCR breadth and depth were significantly higher than at day 0 and than in MenACWY recipients. Nearly half of unique spike-specific TCRs reportedly recognized epitopes outside regions mutated in the B.1.351 and B.1.1.7 variants. Because no day 14 peak-response samples were available, repertoires were characterized only after the peak T cell response. Participants were mostly white British and included more females than males, and it was suggested by the authors that clonal diversity may have been underestimated. In the small 56-69-year group, the increase in depth fell short of significance, most likely because of low power. Only five to seven AZD1222 recipients were SARS-CoV-2 seropositive at baseline, limiting conclusions about previously exposed vaccinees. The whole spike protein was spanned by vaccine-associated CD4 TCRs, and dominant responses were seen in regions 160-218 and 743-854.

This TCR came from an adult who received the AZD1222 COVID-19 vaccine. Source: peripheral blood, taken 28 days after the second AZD1222 dose. In this chain, TRBV7-9 is recombined with TRBJ2-1, with no D gene named confidently. The DNA sequence reads TGTGCCAGCAGCTTAAACGACATACCCTACAATGAGCAGTTCTTC. Translated, this is CASSLNDIPYNEQFF.